This T cell receptor beta chain derives from a study of cytomegalovirus exposure and HLA in healthy donors. Study-wide results and caveats: It was confirmed in vitro that a few of the CMV-associated chains were specific for CMV antigens. Certain indistinguishable V segments, among them TRBV6-2 and TRBV6-3, were excluded.

The CDR3 has 16 amino acids. Germline CDR1 SGDLS, CDR2 YYNGEE. V lost 0 bases, J lost 1 base, and 5 bases stayed unmatched. Primers for the PCR totalled 60 Vbeta and 13 Jbeta. Measured with immunoSEQ multiplex PCR; TCRdb has only the in-frame clones, and not every one. Of 150,000 to 200,000 clones listed, 81% were seen once; the top ten hold approximately 1.8%. A word on this clone: Its antigen is not identified.

Sequencing was performed on PBMCs. The source is a man aged 18-30 years in good health and CMV-seronegative. The chain couples TRBV9 to TRBJ2-3; the match to TRBD2 covers 7 bases. The CDR3 sequence is CASSVASGGGTDTQYF. DNA of the CDR3: TGTGCCAGCAGCGTAGCTTCTGGGGGGGGCACAGATACGCAGTATTTT.